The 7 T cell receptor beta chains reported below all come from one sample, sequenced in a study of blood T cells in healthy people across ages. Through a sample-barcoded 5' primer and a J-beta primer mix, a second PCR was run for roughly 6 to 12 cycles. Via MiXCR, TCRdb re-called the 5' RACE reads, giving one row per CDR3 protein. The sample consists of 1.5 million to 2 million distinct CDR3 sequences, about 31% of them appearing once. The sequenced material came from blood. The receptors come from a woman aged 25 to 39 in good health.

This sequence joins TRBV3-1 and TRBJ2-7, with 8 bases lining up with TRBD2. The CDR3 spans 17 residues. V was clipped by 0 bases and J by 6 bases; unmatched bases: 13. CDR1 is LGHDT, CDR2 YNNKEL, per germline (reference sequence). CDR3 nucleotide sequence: TGTGCCAGCAGCCAAGATTTAAGGGGCCGACTAGCGAGCGAGCAGTACTTC. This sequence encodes CASSQDLRGRLASEQYF.

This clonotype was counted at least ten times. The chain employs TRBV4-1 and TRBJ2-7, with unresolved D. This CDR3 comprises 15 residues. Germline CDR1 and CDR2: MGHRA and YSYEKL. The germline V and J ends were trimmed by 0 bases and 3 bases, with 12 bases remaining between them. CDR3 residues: CASSQDKFPNYEQYF. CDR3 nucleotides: TGCGCCAGCAGCCAAGATAAGTTCCCTAACTACGAGCAGTACTTC.

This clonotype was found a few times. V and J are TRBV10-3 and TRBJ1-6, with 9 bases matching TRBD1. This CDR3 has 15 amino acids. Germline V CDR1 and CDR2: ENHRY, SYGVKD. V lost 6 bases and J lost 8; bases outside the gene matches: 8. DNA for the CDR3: TGTGCCATCAGCCTCCTGGGACAGGGAGATTCACCCCTCCACTTT. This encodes CAISLLGQGDSPLHF.

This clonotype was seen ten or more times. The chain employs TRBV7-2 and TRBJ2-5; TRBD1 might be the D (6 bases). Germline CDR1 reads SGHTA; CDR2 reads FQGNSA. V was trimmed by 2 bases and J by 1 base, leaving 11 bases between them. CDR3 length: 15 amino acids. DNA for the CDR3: TGTGCCAGCAGCTTACTGGCAGGGGTCCAAGAGACCCAGTACTTC. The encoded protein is CASSLLAGVQETQYF.

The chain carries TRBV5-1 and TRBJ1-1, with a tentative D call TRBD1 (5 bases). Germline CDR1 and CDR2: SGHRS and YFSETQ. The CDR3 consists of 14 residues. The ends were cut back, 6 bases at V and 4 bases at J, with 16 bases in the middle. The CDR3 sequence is CASNLGGVSTEAFF. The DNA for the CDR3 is TGCGCCAGCAACCTGGGGGGGGTATCCACTGAAGCTTTCTTT.

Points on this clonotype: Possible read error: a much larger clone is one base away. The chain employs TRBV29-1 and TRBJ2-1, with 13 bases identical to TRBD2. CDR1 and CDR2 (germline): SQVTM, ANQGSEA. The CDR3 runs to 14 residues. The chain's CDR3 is CGAPGLAGWNEQFF. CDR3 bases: TGCGGCGCTCCGGGACTAGCGGGATGGAATGAGCAGTTCTTC.

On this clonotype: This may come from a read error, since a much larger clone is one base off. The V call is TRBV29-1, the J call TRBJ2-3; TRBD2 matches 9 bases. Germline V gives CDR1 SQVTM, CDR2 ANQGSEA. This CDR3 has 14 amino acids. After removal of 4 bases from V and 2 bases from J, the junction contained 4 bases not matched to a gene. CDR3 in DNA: TGCAGCGTTGGTGCGGGGGGGCACACAGATACGCAGTATTTT. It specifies CSVGAGGHTDTQYF.